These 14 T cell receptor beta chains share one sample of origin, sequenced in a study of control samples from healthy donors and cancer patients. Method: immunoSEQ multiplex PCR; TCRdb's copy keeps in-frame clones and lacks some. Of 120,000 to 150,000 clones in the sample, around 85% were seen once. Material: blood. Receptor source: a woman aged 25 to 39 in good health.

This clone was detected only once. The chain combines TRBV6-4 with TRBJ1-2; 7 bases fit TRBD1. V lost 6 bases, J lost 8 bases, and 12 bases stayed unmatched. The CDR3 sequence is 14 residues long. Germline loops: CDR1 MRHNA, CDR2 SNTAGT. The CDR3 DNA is TGTGCCAGCAGAAGAGCAGGGGGAGGAGGCGGCTACACCTTC. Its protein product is CASRRAGGGGGYTF.

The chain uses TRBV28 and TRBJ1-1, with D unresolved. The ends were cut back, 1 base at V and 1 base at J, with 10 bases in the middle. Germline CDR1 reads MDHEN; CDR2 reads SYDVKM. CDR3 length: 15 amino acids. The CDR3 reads CASSLYLSWNTEAFF. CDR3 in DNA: TGTGCCAGCAGTTTATATCTAAGCTGGAACACTGAAGCTTTCTTT.

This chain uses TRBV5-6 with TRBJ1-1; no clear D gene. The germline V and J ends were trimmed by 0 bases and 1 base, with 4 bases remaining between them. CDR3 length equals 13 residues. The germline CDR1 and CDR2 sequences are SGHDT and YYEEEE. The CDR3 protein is CASSLAPNTEAFF. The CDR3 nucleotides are TGTGCCAGCAGCTTGGCCCCGAACACTGAAGCTTTCTTT.

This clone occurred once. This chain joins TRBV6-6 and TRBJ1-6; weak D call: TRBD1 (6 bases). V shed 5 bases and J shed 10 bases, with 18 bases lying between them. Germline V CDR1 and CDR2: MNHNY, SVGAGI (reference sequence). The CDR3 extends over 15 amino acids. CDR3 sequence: CASSTTRDTLSPLHF. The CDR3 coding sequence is TGTGCCAGCAGTACAACCCGGGACACTCTCTCACCCCTCCACTTT.

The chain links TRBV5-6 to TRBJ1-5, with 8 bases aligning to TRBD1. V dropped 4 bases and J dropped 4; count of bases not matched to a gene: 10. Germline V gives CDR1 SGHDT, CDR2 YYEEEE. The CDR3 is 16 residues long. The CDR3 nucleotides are TGTGCCAGCAGCGGGGGCTGGACAGGGAGAAATCAGCCCCAGCATTTT. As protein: CASSGGWTGRNQPQHF.

The CDR3 sequence: CAISDQGAYEQYF. CDR3 bases: TGTGCCATCAGTGACCAGGGGGCCTACGAGCAGTACTTC. This chain joins TRBV10-3 and TRBJ2-7, with 7 positions matching TRBD1. The CDR3 is 13 amino acids. CDR1 and CDR2 (germline): ENHRY, SYGVKD. The trim removed 3 bases at V and 2 bases at J, leaving 1 base unmatched.

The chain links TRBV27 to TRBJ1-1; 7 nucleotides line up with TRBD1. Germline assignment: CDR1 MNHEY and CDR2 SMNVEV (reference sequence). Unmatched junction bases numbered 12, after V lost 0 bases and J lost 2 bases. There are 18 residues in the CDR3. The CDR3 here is CASSLSPRTGSPNTEAFF. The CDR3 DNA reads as TGTGCCAGCAGTTTATCACCCAGGACAGGCAGCCCTAACACTGAAGCTTTCTTT.

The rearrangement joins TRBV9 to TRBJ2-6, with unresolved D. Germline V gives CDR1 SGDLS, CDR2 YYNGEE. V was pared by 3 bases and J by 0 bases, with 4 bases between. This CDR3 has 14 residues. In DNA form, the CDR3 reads TGTGCCAGCAGCGGGGACTCTGGGGCCAACGTCCTGACTTTC. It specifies CASSGDSGANVLTF.

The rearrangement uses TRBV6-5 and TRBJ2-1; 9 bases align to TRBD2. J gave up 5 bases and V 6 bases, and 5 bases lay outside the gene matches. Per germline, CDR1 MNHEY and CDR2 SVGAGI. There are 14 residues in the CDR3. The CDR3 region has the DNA TGTGCCAGCAGCGCGAGACTAGCGGACAATGAGCAGTTCTTC. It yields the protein CASSARLADNEQFF.

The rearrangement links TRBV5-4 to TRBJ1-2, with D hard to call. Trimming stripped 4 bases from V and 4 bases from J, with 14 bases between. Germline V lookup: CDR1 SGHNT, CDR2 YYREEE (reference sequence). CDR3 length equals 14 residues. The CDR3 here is CASSPSPAGYGYTF. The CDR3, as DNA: TGTGCCAGCAGCCCGTCCCCAGCTGGCTATGGCTACACCTTC. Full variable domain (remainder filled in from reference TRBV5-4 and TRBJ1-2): ETGVTQSPTHLIKTRGQQVTLRCSSQSGHNTVSWYQQALGQGPQFIFQYYREEENGRGNFPPRFSGLQFPNYSSELNVNALELDDSALYLCASSPSPAGYGYTFGSGTRLTVV.

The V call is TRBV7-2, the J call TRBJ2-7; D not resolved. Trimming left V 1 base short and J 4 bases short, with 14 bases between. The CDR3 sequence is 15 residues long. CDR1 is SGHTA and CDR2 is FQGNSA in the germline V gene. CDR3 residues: CASSLGFAEGYEQYF. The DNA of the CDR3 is TGTGCCAGCAGCTTAGGGTTTGCGGAAGGGTACGAGCAGTACTTC.

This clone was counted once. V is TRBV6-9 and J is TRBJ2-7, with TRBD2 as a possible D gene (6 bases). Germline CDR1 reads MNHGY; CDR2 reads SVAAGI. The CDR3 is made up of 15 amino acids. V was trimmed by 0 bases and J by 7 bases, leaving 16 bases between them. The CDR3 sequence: CASSYSVPGVEEQYF. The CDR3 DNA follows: TGTGCCAGCAGTTATTCGGTCCCGGGAGTGGAAGAGCAGTACTTC.

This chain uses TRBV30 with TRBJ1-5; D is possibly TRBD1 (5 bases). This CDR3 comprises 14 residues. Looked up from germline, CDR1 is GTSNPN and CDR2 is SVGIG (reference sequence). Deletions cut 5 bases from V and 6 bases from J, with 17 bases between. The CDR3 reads CAWGRGKQGQPQHF. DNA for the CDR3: TGTGCCTGGGGACGAGGGAAGCAGGGTCAGCCCCAGCATTTT.

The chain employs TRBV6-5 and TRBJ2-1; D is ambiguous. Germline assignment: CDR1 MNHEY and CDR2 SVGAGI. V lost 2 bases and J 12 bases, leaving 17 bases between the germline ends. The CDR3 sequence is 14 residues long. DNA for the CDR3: TGTGCCAGCAGTTACGCCCCCACCCCCTGGCGGCAGTTCTTC. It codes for CASSYAPTPWRQFF.